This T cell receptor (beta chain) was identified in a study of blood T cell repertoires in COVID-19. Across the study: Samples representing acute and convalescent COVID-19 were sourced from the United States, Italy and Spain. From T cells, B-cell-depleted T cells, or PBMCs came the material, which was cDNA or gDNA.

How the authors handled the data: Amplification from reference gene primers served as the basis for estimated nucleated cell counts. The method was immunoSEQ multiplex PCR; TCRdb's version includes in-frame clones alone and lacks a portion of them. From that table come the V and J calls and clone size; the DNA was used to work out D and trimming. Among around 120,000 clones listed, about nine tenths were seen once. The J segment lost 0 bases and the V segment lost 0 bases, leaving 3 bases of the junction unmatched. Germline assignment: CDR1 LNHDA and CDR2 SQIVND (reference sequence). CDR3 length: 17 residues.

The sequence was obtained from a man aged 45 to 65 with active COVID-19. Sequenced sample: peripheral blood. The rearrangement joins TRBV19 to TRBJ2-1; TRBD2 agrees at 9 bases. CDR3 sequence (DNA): TGTGCCAGTAGTATAGAAGCTAGCGGGAACTCCTACAATGAGCAGTTCTTC. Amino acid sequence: CASSIEASGNSYNEQFF.